The rows below give T cell receptor beta chains drawn from one sample of a study of human versus mouse CDR3 diversity and MHC coevolution. Generated by immunoSEQ multiplex PCR, the TCRdb table keeps only in-frame clones and is missing some. The sample records about 81,000 clones, around 95% being singletons. The sample taken for sequencing was naive CD4+ T cells from blood. Source of these receptors: a person aged 25 to 75 in good health. The CDR3 runs from the conserved cysteine through the conserved F or W. The order of the fields is D gene, clone size, J gene, V gene, CDR3 protein, CDR3 DNA. A D gene is named only where the DNA matches it firmly. The size of a clone is reported for some rows only, either as once, few or many, or as a class for expanded clones.

>.|.|TRBJ2-2|TRBV6-5
CASSHGEGGELFF
TGTGCCAGCAGTCATGGAGAAGGCGGGGAGCTGTTTTTT
>TRBD2|once|TRBJ2-3|TRBV19
CASSIGPSGTASTDTQYF
TGTGCCAGTAGTATAGGTCCTAGCGGGACCGCTAGCACAGATACGCAGTATTTT
>.|.|TRBJ1-2|TRBV18
CASSPQAGDGYTF
TGTGCCAGCTCACCGCAGGCCGGGGATGGCTACACCTTC
>.|.|TRBJ1-1|TRBV7-8
CASSNQWERMNTEAFF
TGTGCCAGCAGCAATCAGTGGGAGCGCATGAACACTGAAGCTTTCTTT
>TRBD2|.|TRBJ2-1|TRBV30
CAWETGRAYEQFF
TGTGCCTGGGAAACCGGGAGGGCCTATGAGCAGTTCTTC
>.|.|TRBJ1-5|TRBV13
CASSTGTSNQPQHF
TGTGCCAGCTCCACAGGAACTAGCAATCAGCCCCAGCATTTT
>.|.|TRBJ1-1|TRBV12-5
CASGLVEPKRGSEAFF
TGTGCTAGTGGTTTGGTCGAACCAAAACGGGGATCTGAAGCTTTCTTT
>.|.|TRBJ2-3|TRBV7-3
CASSLTPLRVADTQYF
TGTGCCAGCAGCCTCACCCCCCTTAGAGTGGCAGATACGCAGTATTTT
>TRBD1|.|TRBJ1-1|TRBV15
CATSVRGQGSEAFF
TGTGCCACCAGCGTACGGGGACAGGGGTCTGAAGCTTTCTTT
>TRBD1|.|TRBJ1-5|TRBV5-1
CASSRTGSQNQPQHF
TGCGCCAGCAGCCGGACAGGGAGCCAAAATCAGCCCCAGCATTTT
>TRBD2|once|TRBJ2-1|TRBV19
CASSIGPSGANEQFF
TGTGCCAGTAGTATAGGTCCTAGCGGAGCCAATGAGCAGTTCTTC
>.|.|TRBJ1-4|TRBV6-5
CASSYSAQTNEKLFF
TGTGCCAGCAGTTACTCAGCCCAAACTAATGAAAAACTGTTTTTT
>TRBD1|.|TRBJ2-7|TRBV5-1
CASSWMDRGYEQYF
TGCGCCAGCAGCTGGATGGACAGGGGGTACGAGCAGTACTTC
>.|.|TRBJ2-3|TRBV7-6
CASSLGAAGGTDTQYF
TGTGCCAGCAGCTTAGGCGCAGCAGGGGGCACAGATACGCAGTATTTT
>TRBD1|.|TRBJ2-7|TRBV29-1
CSVETGGWGEQYF
TGCAGCGTAGAAACAGGGGGTTGGGGCGAGCAGTACTTC
>.|once|TRBJ2-1|TRBV4-1
CASSQDLAGAGGYNEQFF
TGCGCCAGCAGCCAAGATCTCGCGGGGGCCGGAGGTTACAATGAGCAGTTCTTC
>.|.|TRBJ1-1|TRBV19
CASSTSLDSLKAFF
TGTGCCAGTAGTACCTCCCTCGACAGCCTGAAAGCTTTCTTT
>.|.|TRBJ2-7|TRBV5-8
CASSLVEGLPFYF
TGTGCCAGCAGCTTGGTGGAGGGACTCCCTTTTTACTTC
>.|.|TRBJ1-2|TRBV7-2
CASSVPSYGYTF
TGTGCCAGCAGCGTCCCCAGCTATGGCTACACCTTC
>TRBD1|.|TRBJ1-1|TRBV30
CAWTRTGRTEAFF
TGTGCCTGGACTCGGACAGGGAGAACTGAAGCTTTCTTT
>.|.|TRBJ1-1|TRBV28
CASSPHRVPEAFF
TGTGCCAGCAGTCCCCACAGGGTCCCTGAAGCTTTCTTT
>.|.|TRBJ2-7|TRBV10-3
CAISIRDSASYEQYF
TGTGCCATCAGTATACGAGACAGTGCTTCCTACGAGCAGTACTTC
>TRBD1|.|TRBJ1-2|TRBV9
CASSVVGQNGYTF
TGTGCCAGCAGCGTAGTGGGACAGAATGGCTACACCTTC
>TRBD2|.|TRBJ2-1|TRBV28
CASSRSTSTSYNEQFF
TGTGCCAGCAGTCGGTCGACTAGCACCTCCTACAATGAGCAGTTCTTC
>.|few|TRBJ2-7|TRBV25-1
CASRGAGTSYEQYF
TGTGCCAGCAGGGGGGCAGGGACCTCCTACGAGCAGTACTTC
>TRBD2|.|TRBJ2-7|TRBV27
CASRPGLAGAREQYF
TGTGCCAGCAGACCAGGACTAGCGGGAGCCCGGGAGCAGTACTTC
>.|.|TRBJ1-1|TRBV6-6
CASTDSLNTEAFF
TGTGCCAGCACCGACAGCTTGAACACTGAAGCTTTCTTT
>.|.|TRBJ1-2|TRBV11-2
CASSPPGAYGYTF
TGTGCCAGCAGCCCCCCAGGGGCCTATGGCTACACCTTC
>.|.|TRBJ2-7|TRBV7-2
CASSLEARYEQYF
TGTGCCAGCAGCTTAGAAGCCCGATACGAGCAGTACTTC
>TRBD1|.|TRBJ2-2|TRBV14
CASRRTGLNTGELFF
TGTGCCAGCAGACGGACAGGGCTGAACACCGGGGAGCTGTTTTTT
>TRBD1|.|TRBJ1-1|TRBV18
CASSPDRGITEAFF
TGTGCCAGCTCACCGGACAGGGGGATCACTGAAGCTTTCTTT
>.|.|TRBJ2-7|TRBV6-1
CASSVFAGEQYF
TGTGCCAGCAGCGTTTTCGCAGGGGAGCAGTACTTC
>.|.|TRBJ2-1|TRBV4-3
CASSQDLGGGRYNEQFF
TGCGCCAGCAGCCAAGATCTAGGGGGAGGGAGGTACAATGAGCAGTTCTTC
>TRBD2|.|TRBJ2-7|TRBV4-3
CASSQESAGGRYEQYF
TGCGCCAGCAGCCAAGAATCTGCGGGGGGGCGTTACGAGCAGTACTTC
>.|.|TRBJ1-1|TRBV25-1
CASSEWGRRDTEAFF
TGTGCCAGCAGTGAATGGGGGCGCCGGGACACTGAAGCTTTCTTT
>.|.|TRBJ1-6|TRBV6-1
CASIPATDRPLHF
TGTGCCAGCATCCCAGCGACAGATCGACCCCTCCACTTT
>.|.|TRBJ2-2|TRBV9
CASSVRTANTGELFF
TGTGCCAGCAGCGTGCGGACAGCGAACACCGGGGAGCTGTTTTTT
>.|.|TRBJ2-1|TRBV27
CASSLYGEQFF
TGTGCCAGCAGTTTGTACGGTGAGCAGTTCTTC
>TRBD1|.|TRBJ1-6|TRBV7-3
CASSPGGFNSPLHF
TGTGCCAGCAGCCCAGGGGGCTTTAATTCACCCCTCCACTTT
>.|few|TRBJ1-1|TRBV19
CASNAVRGTEAFF
TGTGCCAGTAACGCGGTAAGAGGCACTGAAGCTTTCTTT
>TRBD2|.|TRBJ2-1|TRBV7-2
CASSFWGFGGSSYNEQFF
TGTGCCAGCAGCTTTTGGGGGTTTGGCGGGAGCTCCTACAATGAGCAGTTCTTC
>.|once|TRBJ1-1|TRBV5-4
CASSWTFRGYTEAFF
TGTGCCAGCAGCTGGACATTTCGGGGGTACACTGAAGCTTTCTTT
>.|.|TRBJ2-5|TRBV19
CASSIDQGVETQYF
TGTGCCAGTAGTATAGATCAAGGGGTCGAGACCCAGTACTTC
>TRBD2|.|TRBJ2-1|TRBV7-2
CASSPERGGSYNEQFF
TGTGCCAGCAGCCCTGAGCGGGGGGGCTCCTACAATGAGCAGTTCTTC
>.|once|TRBJ1-5|TRBV18
CASSPPGQSNQPQHF
TGTGCCAGCTCACCACCCGGACAATCAAATCAGCCCCAGCATTTT
>TRBD1|.|TRBJ2-7|TRBV28
CASSLSGQGTGEQYF
TGTGCCAGCAGTTTATCCGGACAGGGCACAGGCGAGCAGTACTTC
>.|.|TRBJ1-6|TRBV6-1
CASTAGGFRSPLHF
TGTGCCAGCACCGCGGGGGGGTTTCGCTCACCCCTCCACTTT
>TRBD1|.|TRBJ1-2|TRBV18
CASSPRTGEGGYTF
TGTGCCAGCTCACCACGAACAGGGGAAGGTGGCTACACCTTC
>TRBD1|.|TRBJ2-5|TRBV6-4
CASSRQGGETQYF
TGTGCCAGCAGTAGACAGGGGGGAGAGACCCAGTACTTC
>.|.|TRBJ2-1|TRBV28
CASSSSTVTSYNEQFF
TGTGCCAGCAGTTCCTCAACAGTGACGTCCTACAATGAGCAGTTCTTC
>.|.|TRBJ2-5|TRBV7-2
CASSLGHQPQGETQYF
TGTGCCAGCAGCTTAGGGCACCAACCCCAGGGGGAGACCCAGTACTTC
>.|.|TRBJ2-7|TRBV6-5
CASTSPYEQYF
TGTGCCAGCACGAGCCCGTACGAGCAGTACTTC
>.|.|TRBJ2-4|TRBV21-1
CASSPGFPGVNIQYF
TGTGCCAGCAGCCCAGGGTTTCCTGGGGTAAACATTCAGTACTTC
>TRBD2|.|TRBJ2-1|TRBV6-6
CASSLGTSGTYNEQFF
TGTGCCAGCAGCCTCGGGACTAGCGGAACCTACAATGAGCAGTTCTTC
>.|.|TRBJ1-4|TRBV16
CASSQSAVNEKLFF
TGTGCCAGCAGCCAATCGGCGGTTAATGAAAAACTGTTTTTT
>.|.|TRBJ1-5|TRBV7-6
CASSQSFNQPQHF
TGTGCCAGCAGCCAATCATTCAATCAGCCCCAGCATTTT
>.|.|TRBJ1-5|TRBV27
CASSLSRGQFQPQHF
TGTGCCAGCAGTTTATCGAGGGGACAATTTCAGCCCCAGCATTTT